Described below is a single T cell receptor beta chain sequence and its context. No antigen is known for it. These data belong to a study of cytomegalovirus exposure and HLA in healthy donors. Findings and limits, study-wide: An assumption of roughly uniform sequencing depth across donors underlay the presence/absence analyses. Three chains tied to CMV proved CMV antigen-specific in vitro.

V dropped 3 bases and J dropped 3; count of bases not matched to a gene: 9. Germline CDR1 is SGHNT and CDR2 is YYREEE (reference sequence). CDR3 size: 16 residues. Primers: 60 Vbeta forward and 13 Jbeta reverse. Clones were read by immunoSEQ multiplex PCR, and TCRdb kept only the in-frame ones, dropping some. The sample carries about 200,000 clones, 70% recorded once. The clonotype comes from a man in his forties or fifties in good health and CMV-seropositive. The sequenced sample was PBMCs. The chain couples TRBV5-4 to TRBJ2-3; 8 nucleotides agree with TRBD2. Written as DNA, the CDR3 is TGTGCCAGCAGCTCCCTTAGGACTAGCTCGACAGATACGCAGTATTTT. It is translated as CASSSLRTSSTDTQYF.